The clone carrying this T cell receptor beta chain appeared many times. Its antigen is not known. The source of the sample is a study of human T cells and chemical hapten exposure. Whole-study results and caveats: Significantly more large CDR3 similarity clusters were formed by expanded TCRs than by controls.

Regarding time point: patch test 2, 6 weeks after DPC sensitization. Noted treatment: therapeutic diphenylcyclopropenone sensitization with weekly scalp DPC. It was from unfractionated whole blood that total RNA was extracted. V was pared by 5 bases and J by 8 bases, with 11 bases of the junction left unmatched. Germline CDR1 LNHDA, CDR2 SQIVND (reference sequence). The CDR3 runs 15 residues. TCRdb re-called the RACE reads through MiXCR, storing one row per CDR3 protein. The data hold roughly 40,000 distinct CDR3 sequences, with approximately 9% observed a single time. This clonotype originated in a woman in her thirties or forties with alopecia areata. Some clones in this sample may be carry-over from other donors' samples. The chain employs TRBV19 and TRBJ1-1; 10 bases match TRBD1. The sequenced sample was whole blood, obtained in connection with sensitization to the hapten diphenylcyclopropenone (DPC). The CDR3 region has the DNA TGTGCCAGTAGTCTTGACAGGGGGCGAACCGAGGAAGCTTTCTTT. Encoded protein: CASSLDRGRTEEAFF. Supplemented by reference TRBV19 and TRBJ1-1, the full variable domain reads DGGITQSPKYLFRKEGQNVTLSCEQNLNHDAMYWYRQDPGQGLRLIYYSQIVNDFQKGDIAEGYSVSREKKESFPLTVTSAQKNPTAFYLCASSLDRGRTEEAFFGQGTRLTVV.